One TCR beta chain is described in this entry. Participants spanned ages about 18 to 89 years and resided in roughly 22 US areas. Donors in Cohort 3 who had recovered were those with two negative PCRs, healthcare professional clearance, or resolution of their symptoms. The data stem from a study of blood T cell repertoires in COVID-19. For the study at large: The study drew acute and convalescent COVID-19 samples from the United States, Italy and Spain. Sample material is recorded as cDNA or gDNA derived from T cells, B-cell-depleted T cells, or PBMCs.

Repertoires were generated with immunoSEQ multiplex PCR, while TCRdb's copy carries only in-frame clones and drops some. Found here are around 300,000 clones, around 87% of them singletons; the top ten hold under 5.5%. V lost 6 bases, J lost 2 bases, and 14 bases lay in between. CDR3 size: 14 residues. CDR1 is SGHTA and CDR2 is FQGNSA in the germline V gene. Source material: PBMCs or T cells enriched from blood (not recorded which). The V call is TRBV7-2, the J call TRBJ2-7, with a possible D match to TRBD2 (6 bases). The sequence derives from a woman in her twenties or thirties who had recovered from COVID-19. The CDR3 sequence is CASRFRRETYEQYF. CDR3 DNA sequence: TGTGCCAGCAGGTTCCGTCGGGAGACCTACGAGCAGTACTTC.